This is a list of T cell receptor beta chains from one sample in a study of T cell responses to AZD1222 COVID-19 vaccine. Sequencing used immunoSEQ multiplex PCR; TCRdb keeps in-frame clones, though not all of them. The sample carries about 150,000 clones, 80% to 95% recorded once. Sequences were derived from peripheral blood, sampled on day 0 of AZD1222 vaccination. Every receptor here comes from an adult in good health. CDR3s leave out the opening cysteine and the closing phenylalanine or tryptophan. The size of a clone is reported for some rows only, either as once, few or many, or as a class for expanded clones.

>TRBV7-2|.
ASSPGGAGNNEQF
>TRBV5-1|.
ASSDRDRGVEKLF
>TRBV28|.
ASSFTNTGELF
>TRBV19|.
ASSDGTVLSYEQY
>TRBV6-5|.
ASSPGTSNAGYT
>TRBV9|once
ASSVDGTGGNGYT
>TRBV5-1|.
ASSLRTGVTFSYEQY
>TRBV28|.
ASSFGGAGSYEQY
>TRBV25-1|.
ASSEAPSSSYNSPLH
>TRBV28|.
ASSSGGSLYEQF
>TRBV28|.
ASISGTGSHEQY
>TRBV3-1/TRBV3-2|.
ASSQDIGGDTQY